The clone carrying this TCR beta chain was counted only a few times. Its cognate antigen is unknown. These data come from a study of T-cell memory formation after mild COVID-19. Study findings and constraints: Some clones that responded were present in memory (sampled pre-infection), which suggests cross-reactive memory joined.

CDR3 length equals 12 residues. CDR1 is SEHNR, CDR2 FQNEAQ, per germline (reference sequence). Trimming stripped 4 bases from V and 10 bases from J, with 11 bases between. TCRdb redid the calling of the 5' RACE reads with MiXCR, one entry per CDR3 protein. The sample yields around 320,000 distinct CDR3 sequences, 28% seen once. This receptor was taken from an adult woman who had mild COVID-19 (a few samples of this study predate the infection). Cell type and time point are not known. This sequence joins TRBV7-9 and TRBJ2-1; D ambiguous. The sequenced sample consisted of PBMCs or a T cell subset sorted from them (not recorded which). This CDR3 is CASSSSRREQFF. DNA for the CDR3: TGTGCCAGCAGCTCTTCTCGAAGGGAGCAGTTCTTC.